Sequencing of this T cell receptor (beta chain) was carried out in a study of regulatory T cells in long-lasting Graves disease. Germline V CDR1 and CDR2: MNHEY, SMNVEV (reference sequence). There are 15 residues in the CDR3. Trimming cost V 5 bases and J 5 bases, with 15 bases left between them. Notes on the study in general: TRBV28, TRBJ1-2 and TRBJ2-5 were segments that persistent disease favored. Only a small sample size was used, which may have cut accuracy.

A word on this clonotype: Its antigen remains unidentified.

Arm-PCR of CDR3 regions and iRepertoire HTBI primers were used to build TCR beta libraries. TCRdb processed the multiplex PCR reads anew with MiXCR; each CDR3 protein has one entry. The sample has about 470,000 distinct CDR3 sequences, about a fifth seen once. As for time point: persistent/refractory GD, antithyroid drugs over 5 years with positive TRAb. Scientists built the TCR library using RNA that was extracted from PBMCs. Sequenced here: peripheral blood mononuclear cells (PBMCs), sampled when the disease was refractory, from a patient treated with antithyroid drugs. This clonotype originated in a female donor with Graves disease. The rearrangement links TRBV27 to TRBJ1-4; D unresolved. CDR3 amino acids: CASSPDPRWNEKLFF. In nucleotides, the CDR3 is TGTGCCAGCAGTCCTGACCCCCGCTGGAATGAAAAACTGTTTTTT.